The rows below give T cell receptor beta chains drawn from one sample of a study of cytomegalovirus exposure and HLA in healthy donors. The table came from immunoSEQ multiplex PCR; TCRdb's copy has only in-frame clones and leaves some out. The sample holds roughly 300,000 clones; around 90% are singletons and the top ten take approximately 1%. Sequenced material: PBMCs. These receptors were obtained from a woman aged 25 to 45 in good health and CMV-seropositive. The CDR3 runs from the conserved cysteine through the conserved F or W. D genes are given only for firm matches. Clone size is not always given. Where it is, it says once, few, many or a class for expanded clones.

v_gene	d_gene	abundance	j_gene	CDR3nt	CDR3aa
TRBV12-2	-	-	TRBJ2-1	TGTGCAAGTCGCTTAGCGGTCGCAGAAAACAATGAGCAGTTCTTC	CASRLAVAENNEQFF
TRBV29-1	-	-	TRBJ2-1	TGCAGCGTTGCGATAGCGGCGAATGAGCAGTTCTTC	CSVAIAANEQFF
TRBV9	TRBD1	few	TRBJ1-1	TGTGCCAGCAGCTCCGGACAGGGAGGAGGCACTGAAGCTTTCTTT	CASSSGQGGGTEAFF
TRBV19	-	-	TRBJ1-1	TGTGCCAGTAATCCCGGCGGCACTGAAGCTTTCTTT	CASNPGGTEAFF
TRBV2	TRBD1	-	TRBJ1-5	TGTGCCAGCAGTGATGGGACAGGGGGGCGGAAAAGCAATCAGCCCCAGCATTTT	CASSDGTGGRKSNQPQHF
TRBV5-1	-	-	TRBJ2-6	TGCGCCAGCAGCTTGGTTGGAAGCTCTGGGGCCAACGTCCTGACTTTC	CASSLVGSSGANVLTF
TRBV4-2	TRBD2	-	TRBJ2-2	TGTGCCAGCAGCCATAGCGGGGGGCCGCTTGCGAACACCGGGGAGCTGTTTTTT	CASSHSGGPLANTGELFF
TRBV5-4	-	-	TRBJ2-7	TGTGCCAGCAGCTTGGTCGGGCAGGGACACTCCTACGAGCAGTACTTC	CASSLVGQGHSYEQYF
TRBV6-5	TRBD1	-	TRBJ1-2	TGTGCCAGCAGAGGACAGGGGGCGTATGGCTACACCTTC	CASRGQGAYGYTF
TRBV9	-	-	TRBJ1-4	TGTGCCAGCAGCGAGTCTCATAATGAAAAACTGTTTTTT	CASSESHNEKLFF
TRBV20-1	-	-	TRBJ2-5	TGCAGTGCTAGTTTAGTTCGGACCCAGTACTTC	CSASLVRTQYF
TRBV5-6	TRBD2	-	TRBJ2-7	TGTGCCAGCAGCCCGGGAGGGACTAGCCGATTCTTGTACTTC	CASSPGGTSRFLYF
TRBV4-1	TRBD1	-	TRBJ1-3	TGCGCCAGCAGCCCCAGGGGACAGGGGAATGGAAACACCATATATTTT	CASSPRGQGNGNTIYF
TRBV19	TRBD2	once	TRBJ2-1	TGTGCCAGTAGCCCTCGGGCTAGCGGGGGGGCCAATGAGCAGTTCTTC	CASSPRASGGANEQFF
TRBV9	TRBD1	-	TRBJ2-7	TGTGCCAGCAGCCCGAAGACAGGGGGTACCTACGAGCAGTACTTC	CASSPKTGGTYEQYF
TRBV27	-	-	TRBJ2-1	TGTGCCAGCAGTTTAGGGCCCGGGCCCTCCCCGCAGTTCTTC	CASSLGPGPSPQFF
TRBV14	TRBD1	few	TRBJ2-3	TGTGCCAGCAGCCAGGACAGGGGAGGCGATACGCAGTATTTT	CASSQDRGGDTQYF
TRBV28	-	-	TRBJ2-7	TGTGCCAGCAGGCTACCGGGACCCTCTTTTAGCGAGCAGTACTTC	CASRLPGPSFSEQYF
TRBV4-1	TRBD1	-	TRBJ1-6	TGCGCCAGCAGCCACCGGGACAGGGAGGGTAATTCACCCCTCCACTTT	CASSHRDREGNSPLHF
TRBV5-1	-	-	TRBJ2-2	TGCGCCAGCAGCTTGGTCCAGGGTGCCGGGGAGCTGTTTTTT	CASSLVQGAGELFF
TRBV7-2	-	-	TRBJ2-7	TGTGCCAGCAGCCCAGTACCGGACAGTGCCTACGAGCAGTACTTC	CASSPVPDSAYEQYF
TRBV27	TRBD1	-	TRBJ2-7	TGTGCCAGCAGGGGACAGGGCCCCTTCTACGAGCAGTACTTC	CASRGQGPFYEQYF
TRBV7-2	TRBD2	-	TRBJ2-7	TGTGCCAGCAGCTCTCCGGGAGGGGTTCCGCAGTACTTC	CASSSPGGVPQYF
TRBV27	-	-	TRBJ2-7	TGTGCCAGCAGCCTTAGCCTCACCTACGAGCAGTACTTC	CASSLSLTYEQYF
TRBV4-1	TRBD2	-	TRBJ2-2	TGCGCCAGCAGCCAAGCTATAGCGGGGCATAACACCGGGGAGCTGTTTTTT	CASSQAIAGHNTGELFF
TRBV5-1	TRBD1	-	TRBJ2-7	TGCGCCAGCAGCTTGGGACCACAGGGGATGGACGAGCAGTACTTC	CASSLGPQGMDEQYF
TRBV7-7	-	-	TRBJ2-3	TGTGCCAGCAGCTTAGCCGGGAGCACAGATACGCAGTATTTT	CASSLAGSTDTQYF
TRBV6-5	-	-	TRBJ1-3	TGTGCCAGCAGTTTGACGACAAGCTCTGGAAACACCATATATTTT	CASSLTTSSGNTIYF
TRBV29-1	-	once	TRBJ1-2	TGCAGCGTTGAAGGTTCACAGCAAAGGGGCTACACCTTC	CSVEGSQQRGYTF
TRBV30	-	-	TRBJ2-7	TGTGCCTGGAGTTCACATTCCGCGTACGAGCAGTACTTC	CAWSSHSAYEQYF
TRBV5-1	-	-	TRBJ1-1	TGCGCCAGCGCGAAAGTTGTAGGGCAGTCCACTGAAGCTTTCTTT	CASAKVVGQSTEAFF
TRBV4-1	TRBD2	once	TRBJ2-2	TGCGCCAGCAGCCAAACTAGCGGGAGTAGTACCGGGGAGCTGTTTTTT	CASSQTSGSSTGELFF
TRBV5-1	-	-	TRBJ1-2	TGCGCCAGCAGCTGGGGACAAGGGGCTAACTATGGCTACACCTTC	CASSWGQGANYGYTF
TRBV6-5	-	-	TRBJ2-1	TGTGCCAGCAGTCTAGGGGGGGATTATGAGCAGTTCTTC	CASSLGGDYEQFF
TRBV5-4	-	once	TRBJ1-2	TGTGCCAGCAGCTTGGTCGGGGGGGACTATGGCTACACCTTC	CASSLVGGDYGYTF
TRBV6-1	-	-	TRBJ1-6	TGTGCCAGCAACGACAGGCCCGCGGGTTCACCCCTCCACTTT	CASNDRPAGSPLHF
TRBV7-2	-	few	TRBJ2-7	TGTGCCAGCAGCTTTAGGCTCTACGAGCAGTACTTC	CASSFRLYEQYF
TRBV27	TRBD1	-	TRBJ2-7	TGTGCCAGCAGCCTCCTGACAGGGAGCGAGCAGTACTTC	CASSLLTGSEQYF
TRBV10-3	TRBD2	-	TRBJ2-3	TGTGCCATCGCCACTAGCGGGGGGGAAATTTCCACAGATACGCAGTATTTT	CAIATSGGEISTDTQYF
TRBV7-2	TRBD1	once	TRBJ1-2	TGTGCCAGCAGCTCCTCACAGGGGGCAGGGGGCTACACCTTC	CASSSSQGAGGYTF
TRBV30	-	-	TRBJ2-7	TGTGCCTGGAGTAGGGGGGGCTACGAGCAGTACTTC	CAWSRGGYEQYF
TRBV4-1	TRBD2	-	TRBJ2-7	TGCGCCAGCAGCCAAGATAGCGGGAGCTCCTACGAGCAGTACTTC	CASSQDSGSSYEQYF
TRBV29-1	-	once	TRBJ2-7	TGCAGCGTTGGGGGCCACAGCTACGAGCAGTACTTC	CSVGGHSYEQYF
TRBV25-1	TRBD1	-	TRBJ2-1	TGTGCCAGCAGTGAAGGGCCTACAGGGGTCTACAATGAGCAGTTCTTC	CASSEGPTGVYNEQFF
TRBV29-1	-	-	TRBJ1-5	TGCAGCGTTGGGCAGGGCCGACAGCCCCAGCATTTT	CSVGQGRQPQHF
TRBV7-6	TRBD2	-	TRBJ2-5	TGTGCCAGCAGCAAGACCGGGACTAGAGAGACCCAGTACTTC	CASSKTGTRETQYF
TRBV29-1	TRBD2	-	TRBJ2-1	TGCAGCGTCCCGGGACTAGCGGGAGCTTACTCCTACAATGAGCAGTTCTTC	CSVPGLAGAYSYNEQFF
TRBV4-1	-	-	TRBJ1-1	TGCGCCAGCAGCCAAGGTGCCTTTCGGTCTGCTGAAGCTTTCTTT	CASSQGAFRSAEAFF
TRBV27	-	-	TRBJ1-1	TGTGCCAGCAGTCTACAGGGAGGAACTGAAGCTTTCTTT	CASSLQGGTEAFF
TRBV9	TRBD1	-	TRBJ1-2	TGTGCCAGCAGCGTAGCGGACAGGACGGAAGGCTATGGCTACACCTTC	CASSVADRTEGYGYTF